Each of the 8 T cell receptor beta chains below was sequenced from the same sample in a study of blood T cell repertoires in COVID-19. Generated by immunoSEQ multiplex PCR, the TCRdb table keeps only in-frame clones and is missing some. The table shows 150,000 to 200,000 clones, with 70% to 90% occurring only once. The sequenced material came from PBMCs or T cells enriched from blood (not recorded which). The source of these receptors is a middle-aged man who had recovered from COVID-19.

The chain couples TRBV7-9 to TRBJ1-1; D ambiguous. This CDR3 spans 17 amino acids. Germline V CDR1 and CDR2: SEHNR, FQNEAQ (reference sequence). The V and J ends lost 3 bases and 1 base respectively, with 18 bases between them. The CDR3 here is CASSFRGGRNSNTEAFF. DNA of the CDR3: TGTGCCAGCAGCTTTCGCGGAGGCAGAAATTCGAACACTGAAGCTTTCTTT.

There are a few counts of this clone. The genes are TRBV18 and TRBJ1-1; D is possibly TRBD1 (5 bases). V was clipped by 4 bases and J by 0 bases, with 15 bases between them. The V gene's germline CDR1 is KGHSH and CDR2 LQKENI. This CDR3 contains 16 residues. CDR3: CASSQGPEGMNTEAFF. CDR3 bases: TGTGCCAGCTCACAGGGACCGGAGGGCATGAACACTGAAGCTTTCTTT.

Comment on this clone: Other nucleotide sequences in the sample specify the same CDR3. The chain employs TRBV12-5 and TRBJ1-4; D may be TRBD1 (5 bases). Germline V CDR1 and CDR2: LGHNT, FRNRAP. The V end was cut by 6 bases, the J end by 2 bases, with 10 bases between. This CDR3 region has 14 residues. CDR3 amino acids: CASGLGGTNEKLFF. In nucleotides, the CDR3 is TGTGCTAGTGGCCTCGGGGGGACTAATGAAAAACTGTTTTTT.

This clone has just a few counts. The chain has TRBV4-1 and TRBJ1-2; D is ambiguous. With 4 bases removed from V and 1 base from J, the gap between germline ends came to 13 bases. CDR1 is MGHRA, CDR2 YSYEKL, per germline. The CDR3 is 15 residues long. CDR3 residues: CASSRQPLLNYGYTF. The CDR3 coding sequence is TGCGCCAGCAGCCGACAACCCCTCCTTAACTATGGCTACACCTTC.

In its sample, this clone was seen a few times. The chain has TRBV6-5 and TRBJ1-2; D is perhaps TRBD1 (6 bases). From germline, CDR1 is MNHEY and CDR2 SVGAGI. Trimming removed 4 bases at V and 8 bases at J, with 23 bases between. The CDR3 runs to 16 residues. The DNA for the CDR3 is TGTGCCAGCAGTTTTTCTCTACAGGGCCGGGCGGAAGGCTACACCTTC. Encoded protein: CASSFSLQGRAEGYTF.

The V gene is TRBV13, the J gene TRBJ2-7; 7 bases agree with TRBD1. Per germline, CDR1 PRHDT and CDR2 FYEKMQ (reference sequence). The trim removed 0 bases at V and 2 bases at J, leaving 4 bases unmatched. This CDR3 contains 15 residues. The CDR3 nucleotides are TGTGCCAGCAGCTTAGGCGAAGGGGGCCCCTACGAGCAGTACGTC. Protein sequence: CASSLGEGGPYEQYV.

DNA for the CDR3: TGTGCCAGCAGCTTAGCGGGGGGTCAGCCCCAGCATTTT. It yields the protein CASSLAGGQPQHF. The chain uses TRBV7-8 and TRBJ1-5; TRBD1 might be the D (5 bases). V was pared by 0 bases and J by 6 bases, with 6 bases between. The CDR3 is made up of 13 amino acids. Per the germline V gene, CDR1 is SGHVS and CDR2 is FQNEAQ.

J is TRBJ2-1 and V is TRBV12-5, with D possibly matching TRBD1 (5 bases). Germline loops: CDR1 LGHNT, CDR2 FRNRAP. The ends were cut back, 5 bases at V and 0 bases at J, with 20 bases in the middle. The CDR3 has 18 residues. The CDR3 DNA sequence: TGTGCTAGTGGTCCCCGGCTCGGAGACAGTAGCTCCTACAATGAGCAGTTCTTC. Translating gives CASGPRLGDSSSYNEQFF.